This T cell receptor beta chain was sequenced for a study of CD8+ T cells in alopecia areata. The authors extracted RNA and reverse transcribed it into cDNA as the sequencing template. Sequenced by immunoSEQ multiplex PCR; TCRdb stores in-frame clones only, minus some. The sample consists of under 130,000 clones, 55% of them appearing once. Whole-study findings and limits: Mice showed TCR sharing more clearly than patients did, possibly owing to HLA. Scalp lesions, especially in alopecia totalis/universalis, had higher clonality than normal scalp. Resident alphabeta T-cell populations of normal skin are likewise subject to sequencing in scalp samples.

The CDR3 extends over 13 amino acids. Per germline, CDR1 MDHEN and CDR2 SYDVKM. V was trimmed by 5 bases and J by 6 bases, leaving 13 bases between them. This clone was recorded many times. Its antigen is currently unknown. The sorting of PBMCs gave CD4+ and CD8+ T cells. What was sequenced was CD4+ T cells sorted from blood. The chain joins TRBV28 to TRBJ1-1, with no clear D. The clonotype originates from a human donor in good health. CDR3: CASSVRLGAEAFF. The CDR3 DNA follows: TGTGCCAGCAGTGTCAGGCTGGGCGCTGAAGCTTTCTTT.